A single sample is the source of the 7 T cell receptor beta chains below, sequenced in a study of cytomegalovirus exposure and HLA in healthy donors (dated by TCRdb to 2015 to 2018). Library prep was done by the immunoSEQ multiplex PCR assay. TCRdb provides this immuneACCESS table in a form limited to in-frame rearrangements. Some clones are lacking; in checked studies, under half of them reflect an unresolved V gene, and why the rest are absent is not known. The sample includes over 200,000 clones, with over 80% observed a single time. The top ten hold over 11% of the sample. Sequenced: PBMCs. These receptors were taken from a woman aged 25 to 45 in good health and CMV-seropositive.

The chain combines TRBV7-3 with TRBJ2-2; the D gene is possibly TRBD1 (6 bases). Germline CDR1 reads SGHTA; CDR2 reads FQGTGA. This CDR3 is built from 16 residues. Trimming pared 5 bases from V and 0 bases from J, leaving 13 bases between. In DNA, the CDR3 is TGTGCCAGCAGCCCACAGGGCGCCGCGAACACCGGGGAGCTGTTTTTT. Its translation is CASSPQGAANTGELFF. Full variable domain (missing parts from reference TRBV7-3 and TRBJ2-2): GAGVSQTPSNKVTEKGKYVELRCDPISGHTALYWYRQSLGQGPEFLIYFQGTGAADDSGLPNDRFFAVRPEGSVSTLKIQRTERGDSAVYLCASSPQGAANTGELFFGEGSRLTVL.

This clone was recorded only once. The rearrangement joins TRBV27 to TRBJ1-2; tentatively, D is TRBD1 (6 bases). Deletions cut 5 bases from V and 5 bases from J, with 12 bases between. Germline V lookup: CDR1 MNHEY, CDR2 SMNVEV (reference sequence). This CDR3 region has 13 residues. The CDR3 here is CASSPRQGYGYTF. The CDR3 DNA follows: TGTGCCAGCAGTCCCAGGCAGGGGTATGGCTACACCTTC.

DNA for the CDR3: TGTGCCAGCAGCTTAGATGGGAGGGGGGCTGGCTACACCTTC. Its protein is CASSLDGRGAGYTF. The V and J genes are TRBV11-2 and TRBJ1-2; tentatively, D is TRBD1 (6 bases). The CDR3 covers 14 residues. Trimming pared 0 bases from V and 7 bases from J, leaving 12 bases between. CDR1 and CDR2 (germline): SGHAT, FQNNGV.

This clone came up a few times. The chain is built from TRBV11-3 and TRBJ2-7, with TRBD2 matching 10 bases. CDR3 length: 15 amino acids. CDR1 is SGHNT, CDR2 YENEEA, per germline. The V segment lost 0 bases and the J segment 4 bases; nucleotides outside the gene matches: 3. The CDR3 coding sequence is TGTGCCAGCAGCTTAGAAAGCGGGAGGGCTTACGAGCAGTACTTC. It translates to CASSLESGRAYEQYF.

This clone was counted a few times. CDR3 amino acids: CAIRSGTSGRGGGDTQYF. For the CDR3, the DNA is TGTGCCATCAGATCCGGGACTAGCGGGAGAGGGGGTGGAGATACGCAGTATTTT. The chain is built from TRBV10-3 and TRBJ2-3, with TRBD2 matching over 14 bases. Germline assignment: CDR1 ENHRY and CDR2 SYGVKD. CDR3 length: 18 residues. With 6 bases clipped from V and 5 bases from J, the junction kept 13 bases outside the gene matches.

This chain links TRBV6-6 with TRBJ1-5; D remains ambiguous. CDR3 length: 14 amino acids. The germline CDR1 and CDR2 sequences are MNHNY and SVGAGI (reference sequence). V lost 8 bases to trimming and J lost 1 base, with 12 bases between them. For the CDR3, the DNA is TGTGCCAGCTGGCCTGTAGGGAGCAATCAGCCCCAGCATTTT. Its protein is CASWPVGSNQPQHF.

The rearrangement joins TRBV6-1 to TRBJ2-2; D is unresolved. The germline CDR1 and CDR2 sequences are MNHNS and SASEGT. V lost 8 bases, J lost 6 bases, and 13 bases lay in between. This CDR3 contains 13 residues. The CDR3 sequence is CASLPFQAGELFF. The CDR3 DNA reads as TGTGCCAGCCTACCCTTTCAAGCCGGGGAGCTGTTTTTT.